This T cell receptor (beta chain) appears in the sequencing data of a study of regulatory T cells in long-lasting Graves disease. As to time point: newly diagnosed GD, antithyroid drugs for less than 3 months. The TCR library was made from RNA that had been extracted from PBMCs in TRIzol. This clonotype was seen at least ten times. Antigen: not known. This CDR3 has 15 amino acids. Trimming cost V 5 bases and J 4 bases; bases outside gene matches: 8. Germline CDR1 MDHEN, CDR2 SYDVKM. With iRepertoire HTBI primers and Arm-PCR of CDR3 regions, TCR beta libraries were built. TCRdb re-called the multiplex PCR reads with MiXCR, one entry per CDR3 protein. The sample has about 620,000 distinct CDR3 sequences; roughly 15% are singletons. Overall study findings and caveats: The number of shared public clonotypes was higher in persistent patients (around 2,700) than new patients (roughly 970).

The same sample was also studied in work on T cells in Graves' hyperthyroidism and ophthalmopathy. That investigation notes: Absent ophthalmopathy progression within 18 months defined stable Graves' hyperthyroidism. Patients with uncontrolled infections, other autoimmune diseases, pregnancy or lactation were excluded.

This TCR came from a woman in her thirties with Graves disease. The chain is built from TRBV28 and TRBJ1-2; 9 bases fit TRBD1. The sample in question was peripheral blood mononuclear cells (PBMCs), obtained at new diagnosis, from a patient treated with antithyroid drugs. The CDR3 DNA sequence: TGTGCCAGCAGTCCCTCGGGACAGGGTATCTATGGCTACACCTTC. Protein: CASSPSGQGIYGYTF.